A selection of T cell receptor beta chains follows, all from one sample in a study of OX40 agonist ivuxolimab in advanced cancers. TCRdb keeps only in-frame clones here, not all; method: immunoSEQ multiplex PCR. The sample records around 80,000 clones, 65% to 90% being singletons. Sequenced material: CD4+ or CD8+ T cells sorted from blood, taken in a trial of the OX40 agonist ivuxolimab. Every receptor here comes from an adult with an advanced solid tumor such as melanoma, head and neck, liver or kidney cancer. CDR3s include the opening cysteine and the closing phenylalanine or tryptophan. The order of the fields is V gene, clone size, D gene, J gene, CDR3 length, CDR3 DNA, CDR3 protein. The D gene is left open where the match is weak. For some rows the clone size is stated as once, few or many, or as a class when expanded; others skip it.

v_gene: TRBV7-8; abundance: -; d_gene: -; j_gene: TRBJ2-2; len: 15; CDR3nt: TGTGCCAGCAGCTTAGTGGCACAGGTATCCGGGGAGCTGTTTTTT; CDR3aa: CASSLVAQVSGELFF
v_gene: TRBV6-1; abundance: -; d_gene: -; j_gene: TRBJ1-1; len: 14; CDR3nt: TGTGCCAGCAGTGACCGTAGATCCTACACTGAAGCTTTCTTT; CDR3aa: CASSDRRSYTEAFF
v_gene: TRBV5-1; abundance: -; d_gene: -; j_gene: TRBJ1-2; len: 15; CDR3nt: TGCGCCAGCAGCTTGTTGGACGCTGGGTACTATGGCTACACCTTC; CDR3aa: CASSLLDAGYYGYTF
v_gene: TRBV7-2; abundance: -; d_gene: TRBD1; j_gene: TRBJ1-1; len: 14; CDR3nt: TGTGCCAGCAGCCGGGACAGGAAGAACACTGAAGCTTTCTTT; CDR3aa: CASSRDRKNTEAFF
v_gene: TRBV10-1; abundance: -; d_gene: TRBD1; j_gene: TRBJ2-5; len: 15; CDR3nt: TGCGCCAGCAGTGCGGACAGGAGGTACCAAGAGACCCAGTACTTC; CDR3aa: CASSADRRYQETQYF
v_gene: TRBV7-9; abundance: -; d_gene: TRBD1; j_gene: TRBJ1-3; len: 13; CDR3nt: TGTGCCAGCAGCCCCGGACAGGCAAACACCATATATTTT; CDR3aa: CASSPGQANTIYF
v_gene: TRBV9; abundance: -; d_gene: -; j_gene: TRBJ2-7; len: 18; CDR3nt: TGTGCCAGCAGCGTCGGGACACCAACCCGGGGAAACTCCTACGAGCAGTACTTC; CDR3aa: CASSVGTPTRGNSYEQYF
v_gene: TRBV18; abundance: -; d_gene: TRBD1; j_gene: TRBJ2-7; len: 17; CDR3nt: TGTGCCAGCTCACCACCGCGCCCGGGACAGGGGCCCTACGAGCAGTACTTC; CDR3aa: CASSPPRPGQGPYEQYF
v_gene: TRBV9; abundance: -; d_gene: TRBD2; j_gene: TRBJ2-5; len: 15; CDR3nt: TGTGCCAGCAGCCCCGGGGGGAGCGGCCAAGAGACCCAGTACTTC; CDR3aa: CASSPGGSGQETQYF
v_gene: TRBV11-2; abundance: few; d_gene: TRBD2; j_gene: TRBJ2-3; len: 16; CDR3nt: TGTGCCAGCAGCGGCCTAGCGGGGGGGAGCACAGATACGCAGTATTTT; CDR3aa: CASSGLAGGSTDTQYF
v_gene: TRBV5-5; abundance: once; d_gene: TRBD1; j_gene: TRBJ1-3; len: 17; CDR3nt: TGTGCCAGCACCAGGAGGGGCAGGGGGCTCTCTGGAAACACCATATATTTT; CDR3aa: CASTRRGRGLSGNTIYF
v_gene: TRBV6-1; abundance: once; d_gene: -; j_gene: TRBJ1-1; len: 15; CDR3nt: TGTGCCAGCAGTCCACAGCCGGGTCGGGAGACTGAAGCTTTCTTT; CDR3aa: CASSPQPGRETEAFF
v_gene: TRBV6-5; abundance: -; d_gene: -; j_gene: TRBJ1-2; len: 16; CDR3nt: TGTGCCAGCAGTTACTCCGGCCAGCCAGCTAACTATGGCTACACCTTC; CDR3aa: CASSYSGQPANYGYTF
v_gene: TRBV5-1; abundance: -; d_gene: TRBD1; j_gene: TRBJ2-1; len: 15; CDR3nt: TGCGCCAGCAGCTTGGGACAGGGAACCTACAATGAGCAGTTCTTC; CDR3aa: CASSLGQGTYNEQFF
v_gene: TRBV19; abundance: -; d_gene: TRBD1; j_gene: TRBJ2-3; len: 15; CDR3nt: TGTGCCAGTACCATGGGGGACAGGGTTGCAGATACGCAGTATTTT; CDR3aa: CASTMGDRVADTQYF
v_gene: TRBV28; abundance: -; d_gene: -; j_gene: TRBJ2-1; len: 13; CDR3nt: TGTGCCAGCAGTCCCGCCTCCTACAATGAGCAGTTCTTC; CDR3aa: CASSPASYNEQFF
v_gene: TRBV11-2; abundance: -; d_gene: TRBD1; j_gene: TRBJ2-5; len: 14; CDR3nt: TGTGCCAGCAGCCCGGACAGGGGGGGAGAGACCCAGTACTTC; CDR3aa: CASSPDRGGETQYF
v_gene: TRBV6-5; abundance: -; d_gene: -; j_gene: TRBJ1-1; len: 12; CDR3nt: TGTGCCAGCAGCGCCACGGGCACTGAAGCTTTCTTT; CDR3aa: CASSATGTEAFF
v_gene: TRBV19; abundance: -; d_gene: -; j_gene: TRBJ2-2; len: 18; CDR3nt: TGTGCCAGTAGCTCGGAGGGGGCAGGGTCGCGGTCGACCGGGGAGCTGTTTTTT; CDR3aa: CASSSEGAGSRSTGELFF
v_gene: TRBV6-5; abundance: -; d_gene: TRBD1; j_gene: TRBJ2-5; len: 15; CDR3nt: TGTGCCTCCAATGGGAGGGACAGGGGGCGGGAGACCCAGTACTTC; CDR3aa: CASNGRDRGRETQYF
v_gene: TRBV7-3; abundance: -; d_gene: -; j_gene: TRBJ1-1; len: 13; CDR3nt: TGTGCCAGCAGCTTAAACGCGAACACTGAAGCTTTCTTT; CDR3aa: CASSLNANTEAFF
v_gene: TRBV6-1; abundance: -; d_gene: -; j_gene: TRBJ1-1; len: 14; CDR3nt: TGTGCCAGCAGTGAAGCTGGTTGGGGCACTGAAGCTTTCTTT; CDR3aa: CASSEAGWGTEAFF
v_gene: TRBV2; abundance: -; d_gene: TRBD2; j_gene: TRBJ2-7; len: 16; CDR3nt: TGTGCCAGCAGTATTACCGGACTAGCGGGTATAATCGAGCAGTACTTC; CDR3aa: CASSITGLAGIIEQYF
v_gene: TRBV7-9; abundance: -; d_gene: TRBD1; j_gene: TRBJ1-1; len: 14; CDR3nt: TGTGCCAGCAGCCCGACAGGGATTAACACTGAAGCTTTCTTT; CDR3aa: CASSPTGINTEAFF
v_gene: TRBV11-2; abundance: -; d_gene: TRBD1; j_gene: TRBJ1-3; len: 14; CDR3nt: TGTGCCAGCAGCTCTCTTGGGACAGGGAACACCATATATTTT; CDR3aa: CASSSLGTGNTIYF
v_gene: TRBV4-1; abundance: -; d_gene: TRBD1; j_gene: TRBJ1-1; len: 15; CDR3nt: TGCGCCAGCAGCCAGCCTGGACAGGGGGGCACTGAAGCTTTCTTT; CDR3aa: CASSQPGQGGTEAFF
v_gene: TRBV5-6; abundance: -; d_gene: -; j_gene: TRBJ1-5; len: 14; CDR3nt: TGTGCCAGCAGCAGGACATTTAGCAATCAGCCCCAGCATTTT; CDR3aa: CASSRTFSNQPQHF
v_gene: TRBV7-6; abundance: -; d_gene: -; j_gene: TRBJ1-3; len: 14; CDR3nt: TGTGCCAGCAGTCTGCAGGGAGAGGGAAACACCATATATTTT; CDR3aa: CASSLQGEGNTIYF
v_gene: TRBV7-9; abundance: -; d_gene: -; j_gene: TRBJ1-2; len: 13; CDR3nt: TGTGCCAGCAGCACGGGAGGGGGGGATGGCTACACCTTC; CDR3aa: CASSTGGGDGYTF
v_gene: TRBV19; abundance: -; d_gene: -; j_gene: TRBJ2-7; len: 11; CDR3nt: TGTGCCAGTGGAGGGCCTGTCGAGCAGTACTTC; CDR3aa: CASGGPVEQYF
v_gene: TRBV29-1; abundance: -; d_gene: -; j_gene: TRBJ2-2; len: 13; CDR3nt: TGCAGCGTTACTAGAAGCGGAACCGGGGAGCTGTTTTTT; CDR3aa: CSVTRSGTGELFF
v_gene: TRBV11-3; abundance: -; d_gene: TRBD1; j_gene: TRBJ2-7; len: 14; CDR3nt: TGTGCCAGCAGCCCGGACAGGGGTTGGAACGAGCAGTACTTC; CDR3aa: CASSPDRGWNEQYF
v_gene: TRBV7-6; abundance: -; d_gene: -; j_gene: TRBJ2-7; len: 15; CDR3nt: TGTGCCAGCAGCTTAGCGCCAGTCCCGGAGGGGGAGCAGTACTTC; CDR3aa: CASSLAPVPEGEQYF
v_gene: TRBV6-5; abundance: once; d_gene: -; j_gene: TRBJ2-2; len: 12; CDR3nt: TGTGCCAGCAGGCGACTGGTCGGGGAGCTGTTTTTT; CDR3aa: CASRRLVGELFF
v_gene: TRBV4-2; abundance: -; d_gene: TRBD2; j_gene: TRBJ2-1; len: 15; CDR3nt: TGTGCCAGCAGCCTAATAGCGGGAGCCTCGGATGAGCAGTTCTTC; CDR3aa: CASSLIAGASDEQFF
v_gene: TRBV10-1; abundance: -; d_gene: -; j_gene: TRBJ2-1; len: 11; CDR3nt: TGCGCCAGCAGTGAGGGGTATGAGCAGTTCTTC; CDR3aa: CASSEGYEQFF
v_gene: TRBV19; abundance: -; d_gene: -; j_gene: TRBJ1-3; len: 14; CDR3nt: TGTGCCAGTAGTATCGGGGGAACTGGAAACACCATATATTTT; CDR3aa: CASSIGGTGNTIYF
v_gene: TRBV14; abundance: -; d_gene: -; j_gene: TRBJ1-4; len: 17; CDR3nt: TGTGCCAGCAGCCAAGATCGTCCGGGGACTTTTAATGAAAAACTGTTTTTT; CDR3aa: CASSQDRPGTFNEKLFF
v_gene: TRBV9; abundance: -; d_gene: -; j_gene: TRBJ2-2; len: 14; CDR3nt: TGTGCCAGCAGCGTAGAAGGGCGGACCGGGGAGCTGTTTTTT; CDR3aa: CASSVEGRTGELFF